This is a list of T cell receptor beta chains from one sample in a study of cytomegalovirus exposure and HLA in healthy donors. Profiling relied on immunoSEQ multiplex PCR, and the TCRdb table lists in-frame clones only, not all of them. The top ten clones hold 4.9% of a sample with some 150,000 clones, roughly 76% of them seen once. The sequenced sample was PBMCs. These TCRs come from a woman in her late teens or twenties in good health and CMV-seropositive. Both conserved end residues are part of each CDR3. Not every row has a clone size; where given, it reads once, few, many or a size class.

length	size	J	V	CDR3
13	.	TRBJ1-5	TRBV2	CASSETGVQPQHF
19	.	TRBJ2-1	TRBV11-2	CASSGRASGGPSLYNEQFF
15	few	TRBJ2-7	TRBV11-2	CASSGPDRVMYEQYF
17	.	TRBJ1-1	TRBV13	CASSLVGWGRVDTEAFF
16	.	TRBJ1-3	TRBV15	CATSREVGSSGNTIYF
15	.	TRBJ1-6	TRBV19	CASSYGQGVNSPLHF
16	.	TRBJ1-2	TRBV7-9	CASSLGTGITLGGYTF
13	.	TRBJ1-1	TRBV5-4	CASSQTRQGLTFF
13	.	TRBJ1-2	TRBV6-5	CASTDRGGNGYTF
15	once	TRBJ2-1	TRBV6-1	CASSRTGGEGNEQFF
12	.	TRBJ2-5	TRBV19	CASSEGTETQYF
15	few	TRBJ2-5	TRBV6-1	CASSSTRQFQETQYF
15	.	TRBJ1-5	TRBV6-5	CASSPTGSFNQPQHF
15	.	TRBJ2-6	TRBV6-1	CASSKEDSGANVLTF
14	.	TRBJ2-7	TRBV6-5	CASRSGGPTYEQYF
15	.	TRBJ2-7	TRBV5-1	CASSLVVLAVHEQYF
16	.	TRBJ2-3	TRBV19	CASSGYGLASTDTQYF
16	.	TRBJ2-3	TRBV4-1	CASSQVRGGLADTQYF
14	once	TRBJ2-7	TRBV19	CASRRDRGREEQYF
16	.	TRBJ2-5	TRBV7-2	CASSLEGGLVQETQYF
15	.	TRBJ2-7	TRBV7-2	CASSWSATASYEQYF
14	.	TRBJ1-4	TRBV28	CASSSASGGEKLFF
16	.	TRBJ1-2	TRBV5-6	CASSSAGAFLFYGYTF
14	.	TRBJ2-1	TRBV6-5	CASSYGRGANEQFF
14	.	TRBJ2-2	TRBV15	CATSTRTGGRELFF
15	once	TRBJ2-4	TRBV11-2	CASSLETGGKNIQYF
16	.	TRBJ1-5	TRBV30	CAWSVQGGDDYQPQHF
15	.	TRBJ1-2	TRBV5-6	CASSLGTGVDYGYTF
15	.	TRBJ2-1	TRBV9	CASSPPGVAYNEQFF
17	.	TRBJ2-7	TRBV5-6	CASSSDDPGQGRYEQYF
14	.	TRBJ1-1	TRBV11-1	CASSTRERATEAFF
17	.	TRBJ2-7	TRBV6-1	CASSGVDRTIIAYEQYF
18	.	TRBJ1-6	TRBV5-1	CASSSGQGQASYNSPLHF
13	.	TRBJ2-5	TRBV5-1	CASSCGIRETQYF
14	.	TRBJ1-4	TRBV19	CASSPTGGHEKLFF
16	.	TRBJ1-5	TRBV7-9	CASSEGADYSNQPQHF
13	.	TRBJ2-1	TRBV2	CASREVGYNEQFF
17	.	TRBJ2-2	TRBV4-3	CASSQETWGTDTGELFF
16	once	TRBJ2-2	TRBV4-1	CASSQDRPTNTGELFF
14	.	TRBJ2-1	TRBV7-2	CASSLLGGVNEQFF
20	.	TRBJ1-3	TRBV7-6	CASSLTHPGGQGFAGNTIYF
13	.	TRBJ1-1	TRBV9	CASSLQGLAEAFF
15	.	TRBJ2-4	TRBV7-2	CASSLAQPGGNIQYF
13	.	TRBJ1-4	TRBV5-1	CASSREEGEKLFF
15	.	TRBJ1-5	TRBV10-3	CAISGTGLENQPQHF